Listed below are T cell receptor beta chains from one sample, sequenced in a study of T cell responses to AZD1222 COVID-19 vaccine. Data came from immunoSEQ multiplex PCR; TCRdb stores just in-frame clones and leaves some out. The sample shows a few hundred thousand clones, just over 90% of them seen only once. The sample here was peripheral blood, taken on day 0 of AZD1222 vaccination. The receptors originated from an adult in good health. CDR3s include the opening cysteine and the closing phenylalanine or tryptophan. A D gene is named only where the DNA matches it firmly. Size is omitted from some rows. Given values are once, few, many or a class for expanded clones.

clone_size: NA
d_call: NA
v_call: TRBV28
j_call: TRBJ1-2
cdr3_aa: CASSHGTDYGYTF
cdr3_nt: TGTGCCAGCAGCCACGGGACGGACTATGGCTACACCTTC

clone_size: NA
d_call: NA
v_call: TRBV28
j_call: TRBJ1-3
cdr3_aa: CASTSFSGNTIYF
cdr3_nt: TGTGCCAGCACCTCATTCTCTGGAAACACCATATATTTT

clone_size: once
d_call: NA
v_call: TRBV5-4
j_call: TRBJ1-3
cdr3_aa: CASSLEGPLVGNTIYF
cdr3_nt: TGTGCCAGCAGCTTGGAGGGCCCCCTGGTTGGAAACACCATATATTTT

clone_size: NA
d_call: NA
v_call: TRBV5-5
j_call: TRBJ2-7
cdr3_aa: CASSSIWVNSGEQYF
cdr3_nt: TGTGCCAGCAGCTCGATTTGGGTTAATAGTGGCGAGCAGTACTTC

clone_size: NA
d_call: NA
v_call: TRBV4-1
j_call: TRBJ2-5
cdr3_aa: CASSLSGQGWETQYF
cdr3_nt: TGCGCCAGCAGCCTTTCAGGGCAGGGTTGGGAGACCCAGTACTTC

clone_size: NA
d_call: NA
v_call: TRBV5-4
j_call: TRBJ2-7
cdr3_aa: CASSPGFQEFSYEQYF
cdr3_nt: TGTGCCAGCAGCCCGGGTTTTCAGGAGTTCTCCTACGAGCAGTACTTC

clone_size: NA
d_call: TRBD2
v_call: TRBV15
j_call: TRBJ2-7
cdr3_aa: CATSRVAGGPILEQYF
cdr3_nt: TGTGCCACCAGCAGAGTTGCGGGGGGGCCGATCCTCGAGCAGTACTTC

clone_size: NA
d_call: TRBD1
v_call: TRBV19
j_call: TRBJ1-2
cdr3_aa: CASSISTGTDYGYTF
cdr3_nt: TGTGCCAGTAGTATATCCACCGGGACAGACTATGGCTACACCTTC

clone_size: once
d_call: NA
v_call: TRBV11-1
j_call: TRBJ1-2
cdr3_aa: CASSFSGAGGYTF
cdr3_nt: TGTGCCAGCAGCTTTTCGGGGGCCGGTGGCTACACCTTC

clone_size: once
d_call: NA
v_call: TRBV4-1
j_call: TRBJ1-6
cdr3_aa: CASSQGSGGNRNSPLHF
cdr3_nt: TGCGCCAGCAGCCAAGGTTCAGGCGGCAATAGGAATTCACCCCTCCACTTT

clone_size: NA
d_call: TRBD1
v_call: TRBV6-5
j_call: TRBJ1-1
cdr3_aa: CASSPRGQSTEAFF
cdr3_nt: TGTGCCAGCAGTCCGAGGGGGCAGAGCACTGAAGCTTTCTTT

clone_size: NA
d_call: NA
v_call: TRBV28
j_call: TRBJ2-7
cdr3_aa: CASSPPSLAYEQYF
cdr3_nt: TGTGCCAGCAGTCCACCCTCCTTGGCCTACGAGCAGTACTTC

clone_size: NA
d_call: TRBD2
v_call: TRBV4-2
j_call: TRBJ2-1
cdr3_aa: CASSQVLGLAGGPQHNEQFF
cdr3_nt: TGTGCCAGCAGCCAAGTCCTGGGACTAGCGGGGGGTCCTCAGCACAATGAGCAGTTCTTC

clone_size: NA
d_call: NA
v_call: TRBV7-2
j_call: TRBJ2-4
cdr3_aa: CASSLGEAKNIQYF
cdr3_nt: TGTGCCAGCAGCTTGGGTGAAGCCAAAAACATTCAGTACTTC

clone_size: NA
d_call: NA
v_call: TRBV7-9
j_call: TRBJ1-1
cdr3_aa: CASSLYGLNTEAFF
cdr3_nt: TGTGCCAGCAGCTTATATGGGTTGAACACTGAAGCTTTCTTT

clone_size: NA
d_call: NA
v_call: TRBV5-1
j_call: TRBJ2-7
cdr3_aa: CASPDRQTPYEQYF
cdr3_nt: TGCGCCAGCCCCGACAGGCAAACTCCCTACGAGCAGTACTTC

clone_size: NA
d_call: NA
v_call: TRBV6-5
j_call: TRBJ1-5
cdr3_aa: CASSASGTRYQPQHF
cdr3_nt: TGTGCCAGCAGCGCCTCCGGGACAAGATATCAGCCCCAGCATTTT

clone_size: NA
d_call: NA
v_call: TRBV21-1
j_call: TRBJ2-4
cdr3_aa: CASSKAAGEDIQYF
cdr3_nt: TGTGCCAGCAGCAAAGCCGCAGGGGAAGACATTCAGTACTTC

clone_size: few
d_call: TRBD1
v_call: TRBV4-2
j_call: TRBJ1-2
cdr3_aa: CASSPDLTGGTGYTF
cdr3_nt: TGTGCCAGCAGCCCCGATCTTACAGGGGGGACTGGCTACACCTTC

clone_size: NA
d_call: TRBD1
v_call: TRBV7-9
j_call: TRBJ1-6
cdr3_aa: CASSSLQGSSPLHF
cdr3_nt: TGTGCCAGCAGTTCGCTACAGGGGAGTTCACCCCTCCACTTT

clone_size: few
d_call: TRBD2
v_call: TRBV5-1
j_call: TRBJ2-7
cdr3_aa: CASSLGGLADAYEQYF
cdr3_nt: TGCGCCAGCAGCTTGGGCGGACTAGCGGACGCCTACGAGCAGTACTTC

clone_size: NA
d_call: NA
v_call: TRBV24-1
j_call: TRBJ1-5
cdr3_aa: CATSGPKGPTQDF
cdr3_nt: TGTGCCACCAGTGGCCCTAAGGGCCCGACTCAGGATTTT

clone_size: NA
d_call: NA
v_call: TRBV19
j_call: TRBJ1-1
cdr3_aa: CASTPGGGQGNTEAFF
cdr3_nt: TGTGCCAGTACCCCGGGCGGGGGCCAAGGGAACACTGAAGCTTTCTTT

clone_size: NA
d_call: TRBD1
v_call: TRBV6-5
j_call: TRBJ2-7
cdr3_aa: CASQVTGGAREQYF
cdr3_nt: TGTGCCAGCCAAGTGACAGGGGGCGCGAGGGAGCAGTACTTC

clone_size: NA
d_call: NA
v_call: TRBV21-1
j_call: TRBJ1-1
cdr3_aa: CASSKGGAEAFF
cdr3_nt: TGTGCCAGCAGCAAAGGGGGCGCTGAAGCTTTCTTT